The present T cell receptor (beta chain) was sequenced within a study of Ad26.COV2.S vaccination and SARS-CoV-2 variants (dated by TCRdb to the early 2020s). About the investigation overall: Donors in the vaccine arm were drawn from COV1001, a phase I-IIa trial of Ad26.COV2.S in healthy adults that was multicentre, randomized, double-blind and placebo-controlled. Dosing of Ad26.COV2.S was intramuscular, at either 5x10^10 or 1x10^11 viral particles, delivered as one shot or as two shots spaced 56 days apart. TCRbeta repertoire sequencing served as the tool for gauging how specific and how broad the SARS-CoV-2-reactive T cell receptors were following Ad26.COV2.S vaccination. A total of 32 samples were included in the TCR-sequenced set, comprising approximately 20 Ad26.COV2.S vaccine recipients, 5 placebo recipients and 8 SARS-CoV-2 convalescent individuals. Participants in the trial were split at random into five groups of five each, receiving low-dose or high-dose Ad26.COV2.S once or twice, or else placebo on both occasions. Investigators did not know the trial group allocation while performing experiments and assessing outcomes. Points the paper makes about the study in general: After vaccination, spike-specific CD8+ and CD4+ T cell responses were reported to show substantial breadth. Vaccine and placebo recipients had similar non-spike TCR breadth, a finding consistent with the vaccine containing only spike. Compared with placebo recipients, Ad26.COV2.S recipients showed higher spike-specific TCR breadth (P = 0.0014). The study lacked the statistical power to compare responses across vaccine doses or regimens. According to the authors, total T cell responses may have been underestimated by the TCR breadth and depth analyses.

The immunoSEQ Assay was the method used to sequence TCRbeta CDR3 regions. After extraction, genomic DNA underwent amplification by bias-controlled multiplex PCR, followed by high-throughput sequencing. As for the authors' bioinformatics: Collapsing and filtering of sequences were performed to quantify the absolute abundance of each unique TCRbeta CDR3 region. T cell fraction was estimated by normalization of TCRbeta template counts to usable DNA, with usable DNA being measured through amplification of reference genes present in all nucleated cells. Repertoire TCRs were annotated as SARS-CoV-2-specific by exact matching of V gene, CDR3 amino acid sequence and J gene to a known reactive TCR set. MIRA supplied the reference SARS-CoV-2 TCR set, which was filtered for enrichment in COVID-19-positive ImmuneCODE repertoires so that public or cross-reactive TCRs were removed. Drawing on the MIRA antigens, annotated TCRs were analysed further at the level of specific ORF or position within ORF. Breadth was defined as the number of annotated unique rearrangements divided by the total number of unique productive rearrangements, and depth was defined as the summed frequency of the annotated unique rearrangements. Group comparisons of TCR breadth used two-sided Wilcoxon rank-sum tests. Held by TCRdb, this immuneACCESS table contains in-frame sequences only and omits some clones. Under half of the omission traces to an unresolved V gene where checked; the cause of the rest is unknown. V and J calls and clone size follow that table, whereas D and trimming were derived from the DNA. A total of some 420,000 clones appear in this sample, around 89% of them only once. The top ten clones comprise 3.5% to 4% of the sample.

The V and J ends are trimmed by 2 bases and 0 bases, leaving 5 bases between them. Based on the germline V gene, the CDR1 and CDR2 sequences are SGHVS and FQNEAQ. The CDR3 goes from the cysteine to the phenylalanine over 14 residues. Only CDR3 DNA is held: 42 bases, read in frame from base 1. Notes on this clone: Its antigen is unknown. Base qualities are missing; no much larger clone stands one base away.

Read against the paper, the sample's treatment or condition label means: 15 to 20 received Ad26.COV2.S at low or high dose, single or two shots; roughly five received placebo; per-sample allocation not given. For vaccine and placebo recipients, repertoires were sequenced using samples collected on day 63 after the first injection. In Cohort 1b, 25 adults aged 18-55 years were enrolled at a single site in Boston, USA, between 29 July and 7 August 2020. As a vaccine, Ad26.COV2.S was a replication-incompetent adenovirus type 26 vector that expressed a prefusion-stabilized SARS-CoV-2 spike protein derived from the original Wuhan strain.

The rearranged segments are TRBV7-8 and TRBJ2-1, with the D segment identity uncertain. The specimen was peripheral blood, collected in a trial of Ad26.COV2.S vaccine versus placebo. This receptor was identified in a person between 18 and 59 years old who received the Ad26.COV2.S COVID-19 vaccine or a placebo. The CDR3 region has the sequence CASSLSSSYNEQFF. The sequenced DNA is TGTGCCAGCAGCTTATCTAGCTCCTACAATGAGCAGTTCTTC. The variable domain in full, with residues beyond the CDR3 obtained from the reference TRBV7-8 and TRBJ2-1 genes, is GAGVSQSPRYKVAKRGQDVALRCDPISGHVSLFWYQQALGQGPEFLTYFQNEAQLDKSGLPSDRFFAERPEGSVSTLKIQRTQQEDSAVYLCASSLSSSYNEQFFGPGTRLTVL.